This TCR beta chain was retrieved from a study of cytomegalovirus exposure and HLA in healthy donors. CDR1 is MGHDK and CDR2 is SYGVNS in the germline V gene. This CDR3 region has 13 residues. The V end lost 5 bases, the J end lost 2 bases, and 9 bases lay between the germline ends. Both 60 Vbeta primers and 13 Jbeta primers went into the PCR. Profiled with immunoSEQ multiplex PCR; TCRdb holds only in-frame clones, not every one. The sample gives over 75,000 clones, about four fifths of which show up once; less than 3.5% is in the top ten. The TCR was taken from a male donor in good health and CMV-seropositive. Sequenced material: PBMCs. The V and J genes are TRBV25-1 and TRBJ1-2, with D hard to call. CDR3 nucleotides: TGTGCCAGCAGTATAACAGAGAACTATGGCTACACCTTC. Translated, it gives CASSITENYGYTF.